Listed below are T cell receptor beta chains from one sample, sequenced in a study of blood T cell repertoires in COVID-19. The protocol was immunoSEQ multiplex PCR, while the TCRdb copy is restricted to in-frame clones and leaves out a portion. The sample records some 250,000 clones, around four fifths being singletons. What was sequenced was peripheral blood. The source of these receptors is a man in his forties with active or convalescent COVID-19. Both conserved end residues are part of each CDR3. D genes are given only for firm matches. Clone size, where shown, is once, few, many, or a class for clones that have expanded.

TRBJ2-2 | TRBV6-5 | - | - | TGTGCCAGCAGGTCAGGGGCTAGCACCGGGGAGCTGTTTTTT | CASRSGASTGELFF
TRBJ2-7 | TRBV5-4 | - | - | TGTGCCAGCAGCTTGAGGGGCTACGAGCAGTACTTC | CASSLRGYEQYF
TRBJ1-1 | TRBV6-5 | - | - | TGTGCCAGCAGTTCGGTGGAGGGGGCTTTCTTT | CASSSVEGAFF
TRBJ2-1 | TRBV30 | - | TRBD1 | TGTGCCTGGAACAGGGGGGCAGGCGAGCAGTTCTTC | CAWNRGAGEQFF
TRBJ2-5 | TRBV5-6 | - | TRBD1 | TGTGCCAGCAGCCCGGACAGGGGTATCCAAGAGACCCAGTACTTC | CASSPDRGIQETQYF
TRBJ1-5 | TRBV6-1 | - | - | TGTGCCAGCAGTGAAGCTAGCGGCAGGTCATATAGCAATCAGCCCCAGCATTTT | CASSEASGRSYSNQPQHF
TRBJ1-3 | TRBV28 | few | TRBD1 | TGTGCCAGCAGTGGGGGGACAGCGGGTGGAAACACCATATATTTT | CASSGGTAGGNTIYF
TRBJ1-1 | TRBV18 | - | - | TGTGCCAGCTCACCCGCGTCCGCGTGGTACACTGAAGCTTTCTTT | CASSPASAWYTEAFF
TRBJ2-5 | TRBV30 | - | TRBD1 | TGTGCCTGGAGGCGGACAGGGGAACAAGAGACCCAGTACTTC | CAWRRTGEQETQYF
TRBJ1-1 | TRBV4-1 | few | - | TGCGCCAGCAGTATTGGGGGGTGGAACACTGAAGCTTTCTTT | CASSIGGWNTEAFF
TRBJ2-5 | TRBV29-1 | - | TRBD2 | TGCAGCGTTGAACCTAGCGGGGGGGATCAGGAGACCCAGTACTTC | CSVEPSGGDQETQYF
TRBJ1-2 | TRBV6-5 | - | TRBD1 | TGTGCCAGCAGTCCCACAGGGGTTAACTATGGCTACACCTTC | CASSPTGVNYGYTF
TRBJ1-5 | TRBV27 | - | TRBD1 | TGTGCCAGCAGTCTCCAGGGGGCCGGTCAGCCCCAGCATTTT | CASSLQGAGQPQHF
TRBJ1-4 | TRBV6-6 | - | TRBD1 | TGTGCCAGCAGTTACACCGGGGACAGAAATGAAAAACTGTTTTTT | CASSYTGDRNEKLFF
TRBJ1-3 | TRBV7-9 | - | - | TGTGCCAGCAGCTCCATGGGGACTCCTGGAAACACCATATATTTT | CASSSMGTPGNTIYF
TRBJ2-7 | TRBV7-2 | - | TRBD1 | TGTGCCAGCAGCTCCCGGACAGGGTCCTACGAGCAGTACTTC | CASSSRTGSYEQYF
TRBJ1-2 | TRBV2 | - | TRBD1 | TGTGCCAGCAGTGGCCAGACAGGGAGGTATGGCTACACCTTC | CASSGQTGRYGYTF
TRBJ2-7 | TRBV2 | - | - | TGTGCCAGCAGTGAGGTGTTGGAAAGCCCCGGCGGATACTTC | CASSEVLESPGGYF
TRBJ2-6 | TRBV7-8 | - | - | TGTGCCAGCAGCCAGGGACTCCTCTCCATTGGGGCCAACGTCCTGACTTTC | CASSQGLLSIGANVLTF
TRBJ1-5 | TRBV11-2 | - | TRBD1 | TGTGCCAGCAGCTTACGGACAGGGGGAATTTCTCATAGCAATCAGCCCCAGCATTTT | CASSLRTGGISHSNQPQHF
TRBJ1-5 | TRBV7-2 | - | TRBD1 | TGTGCCAGCAGCTTGACAGGGGGGTCTGGGAATCAGCCCCAGCATTTT | CASSLTGGSGNQPQHF
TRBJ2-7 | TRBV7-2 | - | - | TGTGCCAGCAGCTTGGGCGGGCAGCCCTACGAGCAGTACTTC | CASSLGGQPYEQYF
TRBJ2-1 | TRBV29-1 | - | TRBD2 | TGCAGCGCACGCACTAGCGGGAGAACTCTTTATGAGCAGTTCTTC | CSARTSGRTLYEQFF
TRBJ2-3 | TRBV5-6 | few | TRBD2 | TGTGCCAGCAACCTCGGCGGGAGCAGGCAGTATTTT | CASNLGGSRQYF
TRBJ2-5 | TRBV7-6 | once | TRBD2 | TGTGCCAGCAGCTTAATGCTAGCGGGAGTGGAGACCCAGTACTTC | CASSLMLAGVETQYF
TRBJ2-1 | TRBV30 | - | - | TGTGCCTGGAACCTCGCGGGACTCCATTTGAGTGAGCAGTTCTTC | CAWNLAGLHLSEQFF
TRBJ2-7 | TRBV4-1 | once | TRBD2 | TGCGCCAGCAGCCAAGGGACTAGCGGGGATTCCTACGAGCAGTACTTC | CASSQGTSGDSYEQYF
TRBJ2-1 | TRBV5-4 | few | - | TGTGCCAGCAGCGATCTAGCGTATGGGAGCTATGAGCAGTTCTTC | CASSDLAYGSYEQFF
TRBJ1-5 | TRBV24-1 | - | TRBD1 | TGTGCCACCAGTGATGGGACAGGGACACGGCCCCAGCATTTT | CATSDGTGTRPQHF
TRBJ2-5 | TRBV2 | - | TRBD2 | TGTGCCAGCAGCATCGAGGGAACTAGCGGACAAGAGACCCAGTACTTC | CASSIEGTSGQETQYF
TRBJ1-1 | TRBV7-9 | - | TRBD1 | TGTGCCAGCAGCTCGACAGGGGCTACTGAAGCTTTCTTT | CASSSTGATEAFF
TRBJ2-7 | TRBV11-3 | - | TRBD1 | TGTGCCAGCAGCTTAGAGTATTGGGACAGGGATACCTACGAGCAGTACTTC | CASSLEYWDRDTYEQYF
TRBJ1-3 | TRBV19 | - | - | TGTGCCAGTACCGCACAGGGATTAGGCTCTGGAAACACCATATATTTT | CASTAQGLGSGNTIYF
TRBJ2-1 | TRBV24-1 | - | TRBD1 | TGTGCCACCAGCAATCCGGGACAGACCTACAATGAGCAGTTCTTC | CATSNPGQTYNEQFF
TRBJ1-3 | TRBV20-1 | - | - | TGCAGTGCTAGAGATGGGCACACCATATATTTT | CSARDGHTIYF
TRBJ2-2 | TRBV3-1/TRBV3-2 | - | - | TGTGCCAGCAGCTCACCACTAGCCGGGGAGCTGTTTTTT | CASSSPLAGELFF
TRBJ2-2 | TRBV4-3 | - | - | TGCGCCAGCAGCCACACGAGGGGGTCCGGGGAGCTGTTTTTT | CASSHTRGSGELFF
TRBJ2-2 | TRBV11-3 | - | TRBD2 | TGTGCCAGCAGTCTTATAGCGGGGGGATCGAACACCGGGGAGCTGTTTTTT | CASSLIAGGSNTGELFF
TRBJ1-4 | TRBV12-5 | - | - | TGTGCTAGTGGTTATTCCTTCCAGGGTAGTGAAAAACTGTTTTTT | CASGYSFQGSEKLFF
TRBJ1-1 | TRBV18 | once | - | TGTGCCAGCTCACCAAGGACAGCAAACACTGAAGCTTTCTTT | CASSPRTANTEAFF
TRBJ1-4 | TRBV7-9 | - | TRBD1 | TGTGCCAGCAGCTTATTGGGCGACAGGGGGCGGGAAAAACTGTTTTTT | CASSLLGDRGREKLFF
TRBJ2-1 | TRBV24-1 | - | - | TGTGCCACCAGTCCAGGGGTGGGCACGTACAATGAGCAGTTCTTC | CATSPGVGTYNEQFF